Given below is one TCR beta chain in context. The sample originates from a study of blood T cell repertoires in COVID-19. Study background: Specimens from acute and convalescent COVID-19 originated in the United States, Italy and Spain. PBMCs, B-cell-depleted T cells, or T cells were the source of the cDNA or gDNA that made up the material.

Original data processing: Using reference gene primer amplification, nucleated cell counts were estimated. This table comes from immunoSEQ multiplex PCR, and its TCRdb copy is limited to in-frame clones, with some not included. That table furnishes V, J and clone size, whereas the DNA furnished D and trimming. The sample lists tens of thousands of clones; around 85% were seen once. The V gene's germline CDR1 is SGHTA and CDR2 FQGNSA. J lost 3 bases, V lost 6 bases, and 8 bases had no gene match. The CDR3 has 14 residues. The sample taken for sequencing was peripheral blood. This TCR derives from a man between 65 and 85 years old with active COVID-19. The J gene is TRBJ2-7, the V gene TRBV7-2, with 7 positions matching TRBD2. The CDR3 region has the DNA TGTGCCAGCAGTCAGGGAGCGGGGTACTACGAGCAGTACTTC. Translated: CASSQGAGYYEQYF.